The sequence of this TCR beta chain was determined in a study of cytomegalovirus exposure and HLA in healthy donors (dated by TCRdb to between 2016 and 2019). General notes on the study: In an earlier analysis of roughly 590 of the donors, 276 Gb of sequence data and just under 120 million unique TCR beta sequences from roughly 190 million T cells were reported. An early release that covered about 600 HLA-typed donors contained approximately 290 gigabases of sequencing data and 85 million to 100 million unique TCR sequences. Among the approximately 420 genotyped donors, around 81% belonged to the genetic ancestry cluster associated with self-reported Caucasian donors. The study aimed to test whether signatures of past pathogen exposure could be identified by cataloging public T cell receptors. The T cell repertoires of roughly 660 subjects were profiled by immunosequencing and related to cytomegalovirus serostatus. In addition to the first cohort of several hundred subjects, a separate validation cohort of 120 different subjects was used. The study combined high-throughput TCR immunosequencing, statistical association of individual TCRs with disease status, and machine learning to predict cytomegalovirus infection status. In a later analysis, previously published TCR beta repertoires from 600 to 850 donors were re-analyzed and high-resolution HLA genotyping was added so that TCR occurrence patterns could be studied. Rather than using new phenotypic data, the later analysis identified candidate immune exposures from TCR beta sequences and from how often those sequences occurred across donors. An earlier analysis of several hundred of the donors applied high-throughput TCR beta sequencing to assess whether each TCR beta V gene segment acted as functional or pseudogenic. Donor age, sex, ethnicity and CMV serostatus were collected together with the repertoire data. A later genetic analysis took genome-wide SNP genotypes for about three fifths of the roughly 700 donors and used that subset as a discovery cohort. Every discovery cohort repertoire had been produced on one sequencing platform. HLA typing covered class I and class II loci at four-digit resolution. The number of typed donors differed by locus: about 620-640 for A, B, C, DRB1 and DQB1; some 500 for DQA1; approximately 600 for DPA1; and roughly 470 for DPB1. Four to six DR-DQ haplotypes were handled as single units for association and clustering, since linkage in the cohort was strong. Among around 400 genotyped donors of the cohort, an average of around 250,000 unique TCR beta nucleotide sequences was sequenced per donor, of which about 18% were non-productive. Broader findings and caveats from the paper: The classifier was reported to diagnose cytomegalovirus status with high specificity and sensitivity in both the original cohort and the validation cohort. In a later analysis, most CMV-associated TCR beta chains were found to appear HLA-restricted, with HLA associations seemingly driven largely by CMV exposure. Across donors, most TCR sequences were observed very rarely, whereas some public TCRs were present in many individuals. A later genetic analysis reported fewer N-insertions in productive TCRs among donors in an Asian-associated ancestry cluster than the roughly 620-donor mean. In a later analysis, TCR association rates were found to vary across HLA loci, with the most associated TCRs seen for DRB1 alleles and the fewest for HLA-C alleles. The sequencing pipeline was judged likely to have produced a cluster of highly shared sequence variants as a technical artifact. Roughly uniform sequencing depth across donors was assumed in presence/absence analyses, although this assumption may not hold. Broadly in line with IMGT annotations, most TCR beta V segments showed up in productive rearrangements about 87% or about 30% of the time in an earlier analysis of around 550 of the donors. The study gave a list of about 170 TCR beta chains associated with cytomegalovirus. A further reported finding was that TCR beta sequences accurately predicted the HLA-A and HLA-B alleles for most subjects in the first cohort. Because some donors lacked HLA typing at each locus, the association tests relied only on the typed subset. In a later analysis, several top co-occurrence clusters were reported to appear linked to parvovirus B19, influenza, CMV and Epstein-Barr virus. Only TCR beta chains were sequenced in this cohort, and the absence of alpha or paired-chain data limited detectable features. The 87-base-pair reads could not distinguish some IMGT-functional V segments, including TRBV6-2 and TRBV6-3, so those segments were excluded. CMV serostatus was the only immune exposure information available for the cohort. In a later genetic analysis, a missense DCLRE1C variant was associated with V-gene and J-gene trimming of TCR beta chains, and the association was replicated in an independent cohort. Three of the identified cytomegalovirus-associated TCR beta chains were confirmed in vitro to be specific for cytomegalovirus antigens. At a false discovery rate of 0.05, a later analysis linked 16,951 TCR beta sequences to specific HLA alleles. Linkage disequilibrium might explain the correlated functional status among segregating V segments, but an unknown experimental factor could not be excluded. The earlier analysis of about 600 of the donors excluded seventeen rarely observed V segments, including chromosome 9 orphons, because counts were too low. Compared with equally common non-associated chains, HLA-associated TCR beta chains in a later analysis were more clonally expanded and had lower generation probabilities. When HLA alleles, especially DR and DQ, strongly co-occurred, TCR associations were difficult to assign to individual alleles. The authors suggested that the approach could potentially be extended to other disease states and immunological phenotypes.

With regard to this clone: Its target antigen remains unknown. Base qualities are not provided; no much larger clone lies one nucleotide away.

The cohort was made up of roughly 670 healthy bone marrow donors. At the time of sampling, all cohort members were nominally healthy, though unrecorded immune exposures were likely present. The donor tested CMV seronegative and was one of the 352 seronegative cohort members. Every donor gave a peripheral blood sample, and the peripheral blood mononuclear cells from that sample were used for TCR beta sequencing. The Qiagen DNeasy Blood Extraction Kit was used to extract genomic DNA from the blood cell samples. The CDR3 measures 15 amino acids from cysteine to phenylalanine. The CDR3 DNA has 45 bases and is translated from base 1. Deletion took 3 bases off V and 2 bases off J, with a span of 13 bases between the germline ends. For CDR1 and CDR2, the germline V gene lists SGDLS and YYNGEE. Library generation was performed with the immunoSEQ multiplex PCR assay. For the multiplex PCR, a mixture combining 60 forward primers for TCR Vbeta segments and 13 reverse primers for TCR Jbeta segments was used. The CDR3 region of rearranged TCR beta genes was amplified from genomic DNA by a multiplex PCR assay. The Illumina HiSeq System was used to sequence the amplified TCR beta libraries as 87-base-pair reads. The source study handled its data this way. A later analysis tallied 80 million to 95 million unique TCR beta chains across the 600 to 700 repertoires, and approximately 9.9 million of those chains were shared by two or more donors. A nearest-neighbor algorithm error-corrected the raw reads and collapsed the reads into unique sequences, merging closely related sequences to remove PCR and sequencing errors. To assign V, D and J gene segments, CDR3 sequences were aligned to IMGT reference sequences. Each retained sequence needed at least a six-nucleotide match to both a V gene segment and a J gene segment. Rearrangements were classified as productive when the CDR3 lacked stop codons and remained in frame with V and J, and all other rearrangements were classified as non-productive. Following IMGT convention, CDR3 was defined as the stretch from the second conserved V-encoded cysteine up to the conserved J-encoded phenylalanine. The earlier analysis of 500 to 750 of the donors excluded any sequence lacking an unambiguous match to a single V gene segment. An earlier analysis of roughly 590 of the donors called V segments functional above 56.7% productive rearrangements and segregating when the between-donor standard deviation exceeded 5%. A statistical classification framework was built for diagnosing cytomegalovirus status from the catalog of TCR beta chain sequences. V and J gene assignment, in a later analysis, came from comparing TCR nucleotide sequences with IMGT/GENE-DB human TR gene sequences. In a later analysis, CDR3 sequences and most-parsimonious VDJ recombination scenarios were assigned using the TCRdist pipeline. In a later analysis, each TCR beta chain was defined by its CDR3 amino acid sequence together with its V-gene family, and reads lacking a unique V-gene family were excluded. In a later analysis, around 650 highly shared, low-generation-probability nucleotide sequences were removed to address suspected cross-contamination and a sequencing artifact. For each public chain, a later analysis derived a clonal expansion index from normalized ranks of inferred template counts within each repertoire. Generation probabilities in a later analysis came from a VDJ recombination model fitted to out-of-frame rearrangements, and those results were checked against IGoR. A later analysis scored TCR-TCR, TCR-HLA and TCR-CMV co-occurrence with hypergeometric tests, applying a repertoire-size bias correction to TCR pairs. False discovery rates were estimated in a later analysis by permuting HLA or CMV assignments 20 times. In a later analysis, co-occurring TCRs were grouped with DBSCAN, and TCRdist sequence similarity was added when clustering was performed within HLA-allele-positive subsets. Repertoires with fewer than 30,000 or more than 120,000 public chains were left out of co-occurrence clustering, as were five repertoires with anomalous nucleotide sharing. TCRdb mirrors the immuneACCESS table, restricted to in-frame sequences. Some clones are absent from its copies; in checked studies, under half trace to an unresolved V gene, and the reason for the others is unknown. For V, J and clone size, that table is used; D and trimming come from the DNA. The sample table lists about 200,000 clones, roughly 80% of them with a count of one. About 3% of the sample belongs to the ten largest clones.

The specimen was PBMCs. The sequence was collected from a man aged 25-45 years in good health and CMV-seronegative. The chain is encoded by TRBV9 joined to TRBJ2-3; the D region possibly corresponds to TRBD2 (5 bases align). The nucleotide sequence reads TGTGCCAGCAGCGGTTTCGGGGAGACCACAGATACGCAGTATTTT. Its translation reads: CASSGFGETTDTQYF.